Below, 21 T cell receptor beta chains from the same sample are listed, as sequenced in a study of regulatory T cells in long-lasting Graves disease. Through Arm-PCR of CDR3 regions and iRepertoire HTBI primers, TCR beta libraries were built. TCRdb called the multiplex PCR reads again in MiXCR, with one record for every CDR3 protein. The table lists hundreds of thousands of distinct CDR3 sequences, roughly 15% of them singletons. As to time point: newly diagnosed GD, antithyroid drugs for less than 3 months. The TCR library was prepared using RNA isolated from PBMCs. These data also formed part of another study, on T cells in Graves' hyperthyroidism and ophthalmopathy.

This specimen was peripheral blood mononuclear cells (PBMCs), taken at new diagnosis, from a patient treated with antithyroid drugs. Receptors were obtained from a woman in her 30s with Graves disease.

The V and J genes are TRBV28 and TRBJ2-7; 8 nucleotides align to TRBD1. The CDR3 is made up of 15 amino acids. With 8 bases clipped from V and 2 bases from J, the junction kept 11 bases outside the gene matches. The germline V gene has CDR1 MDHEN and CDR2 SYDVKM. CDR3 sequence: CASGTRTGQTYEQYF. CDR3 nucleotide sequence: TGTGCCAGCGGAACCCGGACAGGGCAAACCTACGAGCAGTACTTC.

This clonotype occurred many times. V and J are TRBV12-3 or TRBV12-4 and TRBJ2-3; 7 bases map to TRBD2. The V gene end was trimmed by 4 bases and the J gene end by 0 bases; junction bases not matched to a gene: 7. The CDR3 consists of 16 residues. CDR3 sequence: CASSWGEGGSTDTQYF. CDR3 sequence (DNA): TGTGCCAGCAGTTGGGGGGAGGGAGGGAGCACAGATACGCAGTATTTT.

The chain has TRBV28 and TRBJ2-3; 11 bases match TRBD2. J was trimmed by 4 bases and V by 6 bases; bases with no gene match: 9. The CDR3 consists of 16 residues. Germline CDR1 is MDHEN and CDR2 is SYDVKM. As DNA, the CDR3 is TGTGCCAGCAGCCCCGACCCGGGACTAGCGGCAGATACGCAGTATTTT. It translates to CASSPDPGLAADTQYF.

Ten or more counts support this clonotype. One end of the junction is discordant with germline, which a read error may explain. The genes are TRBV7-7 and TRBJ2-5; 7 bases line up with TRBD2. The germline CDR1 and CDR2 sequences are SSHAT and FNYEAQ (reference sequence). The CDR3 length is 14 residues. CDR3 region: CASSLDPGLRTQYF. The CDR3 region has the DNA TGTGCTAGCAGCTTAGATCCGGGACTACGGACCCAGTACTTC.

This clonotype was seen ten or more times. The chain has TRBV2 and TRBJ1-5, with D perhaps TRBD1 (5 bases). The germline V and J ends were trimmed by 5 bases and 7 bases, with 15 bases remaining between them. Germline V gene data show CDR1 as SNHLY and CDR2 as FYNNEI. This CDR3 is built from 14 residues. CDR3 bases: TGTGCCAGCAGTCCTCAGGGCAGGAGGCAGCCCCAGCATTTT. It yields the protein CASSPQGRRQPQHF.

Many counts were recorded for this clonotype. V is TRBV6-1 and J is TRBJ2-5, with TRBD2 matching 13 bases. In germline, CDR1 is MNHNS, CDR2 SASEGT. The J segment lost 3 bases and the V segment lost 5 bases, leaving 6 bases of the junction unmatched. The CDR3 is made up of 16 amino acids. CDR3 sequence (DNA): TGTGCCAGCAGTCCCATGGGACTAGCGGGAAAAGAGACCCAGTACTTC. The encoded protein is CASSPMGLAGKETQYF.

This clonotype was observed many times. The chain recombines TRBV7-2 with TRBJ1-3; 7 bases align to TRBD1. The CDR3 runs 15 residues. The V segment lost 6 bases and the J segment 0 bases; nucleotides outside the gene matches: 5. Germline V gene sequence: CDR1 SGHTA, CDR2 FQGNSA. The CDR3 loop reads CASSIDRDSGNTIYF. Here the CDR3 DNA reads TGTGCCAGCAGTATCGACAGGGACTCTGGAAACACCATATATTTT.

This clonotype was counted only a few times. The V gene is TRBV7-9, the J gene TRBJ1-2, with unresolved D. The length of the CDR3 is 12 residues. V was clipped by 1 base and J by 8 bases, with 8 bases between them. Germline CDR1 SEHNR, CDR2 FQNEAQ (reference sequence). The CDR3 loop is CASSLEAEGYTF. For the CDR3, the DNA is TGTGCCAGCAGCTTAGAGGCGGAGGGCTACACCTTC.

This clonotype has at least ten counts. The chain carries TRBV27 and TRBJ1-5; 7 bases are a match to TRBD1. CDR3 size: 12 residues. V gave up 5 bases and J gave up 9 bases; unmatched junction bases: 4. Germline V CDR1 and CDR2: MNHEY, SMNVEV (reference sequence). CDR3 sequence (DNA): TGTGCCAGCAGTACAAGGACAGGGCCCCAGCATTTT. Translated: CASSTRTGPQHF.

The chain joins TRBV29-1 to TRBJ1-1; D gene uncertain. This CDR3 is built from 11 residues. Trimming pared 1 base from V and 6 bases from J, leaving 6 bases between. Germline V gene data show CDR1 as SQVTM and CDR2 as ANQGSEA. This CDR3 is CSVEGAAEAFF. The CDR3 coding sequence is TGCAGCGTTGAAGGGGCCGCTGAAGCTTTCTTT.

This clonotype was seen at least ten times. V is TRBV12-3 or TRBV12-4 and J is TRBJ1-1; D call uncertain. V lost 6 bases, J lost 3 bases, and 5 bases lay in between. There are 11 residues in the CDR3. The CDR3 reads CASSTYTEAFF. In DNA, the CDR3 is TGTGCCAGCAGCACTTACACTGAAGCTTTCTTT.

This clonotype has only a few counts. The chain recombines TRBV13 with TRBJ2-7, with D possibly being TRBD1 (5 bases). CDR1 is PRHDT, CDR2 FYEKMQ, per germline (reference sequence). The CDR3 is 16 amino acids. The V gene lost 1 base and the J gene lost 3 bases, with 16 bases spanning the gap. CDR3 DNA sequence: TGTGCCAGCAGCTTAGACTCGCATCAGGGTAACTACGAGCAGTACTTC. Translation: CASSLDSHQGNYEQYF.

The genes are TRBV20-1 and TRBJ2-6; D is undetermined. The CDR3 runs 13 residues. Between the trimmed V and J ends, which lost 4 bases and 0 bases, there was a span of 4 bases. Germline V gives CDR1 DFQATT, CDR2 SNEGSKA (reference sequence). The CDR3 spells CSATYSGANVLTF. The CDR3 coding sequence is TGCAGTGCTACGTACTCTGGGGCCAACGTCCTGACTTTC.

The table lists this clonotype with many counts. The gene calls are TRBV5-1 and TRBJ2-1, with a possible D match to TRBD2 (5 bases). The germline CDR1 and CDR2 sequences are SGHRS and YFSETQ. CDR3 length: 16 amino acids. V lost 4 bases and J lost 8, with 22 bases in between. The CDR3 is CASSLLVLAAGDEQFF. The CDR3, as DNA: TGCGCCAGCAGCCTACTCGTACTTGCCGCCGGGGATGAGCAGTTCTTC.

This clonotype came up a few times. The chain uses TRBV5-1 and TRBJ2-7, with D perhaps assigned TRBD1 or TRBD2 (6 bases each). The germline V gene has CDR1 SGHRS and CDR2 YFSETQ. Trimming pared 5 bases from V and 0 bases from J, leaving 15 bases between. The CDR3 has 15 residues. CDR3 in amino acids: CASRGGGGGSYEQYF. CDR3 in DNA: TGCGCCAGCAGGGGGGGCGGCGGCGGCTCCTACGAGCAGTACTTC.

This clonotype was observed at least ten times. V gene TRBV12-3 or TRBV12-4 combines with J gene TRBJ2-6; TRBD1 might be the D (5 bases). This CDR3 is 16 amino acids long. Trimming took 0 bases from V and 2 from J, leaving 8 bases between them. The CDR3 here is CASSLATVPGANVLTF. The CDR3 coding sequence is TGTGCCAGCAGTTTAGCGACAGTTCCTGGGGCCAACGTCCTGACTTTC.

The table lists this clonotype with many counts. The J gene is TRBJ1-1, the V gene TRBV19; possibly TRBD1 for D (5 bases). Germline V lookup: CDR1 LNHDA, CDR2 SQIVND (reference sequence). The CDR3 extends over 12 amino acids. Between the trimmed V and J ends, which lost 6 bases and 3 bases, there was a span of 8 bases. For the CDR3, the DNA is TGTGCCAGTAGGGGGGACGACACTGAAGCTTTCTTT. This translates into CASRGDDTEAFF. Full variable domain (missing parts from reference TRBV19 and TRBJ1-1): DGGITQSPKYLFRKEGQNVTLSCEQNLNHDAMYWYRQDPGQGLRLIYYSQIVNDFQKGDIAEGYSVSREKKESFPLTVTSAQKNPTAFYLCASRGDDTEAFFGQGTRLTVV.

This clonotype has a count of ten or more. The CDR3 loop is CASSLVGIGGYTF. The CDR3 region has the DNA TGCGCCAGCAGCTTGGTCGGAATTGGTGGCTACACCTTC. The genes are TRBV5-1 and TRBJ1-2; D is undetermined. Trimming removed 0 bases at V and 7 bases at J, with 10 bases between. The CDR3 extends over 13 amino acids. The germline gives CDR1 SGHRS, CDR2 YFSETQ.

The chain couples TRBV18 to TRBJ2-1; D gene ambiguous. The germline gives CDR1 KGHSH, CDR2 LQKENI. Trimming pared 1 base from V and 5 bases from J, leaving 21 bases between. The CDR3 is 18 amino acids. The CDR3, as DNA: TGTGCCAGCTCACCACGACCCCAGGACCGAGGCCCAAACAATGAGCAGTTCTTC. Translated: CASSPRPQDRGPNNEQFF.

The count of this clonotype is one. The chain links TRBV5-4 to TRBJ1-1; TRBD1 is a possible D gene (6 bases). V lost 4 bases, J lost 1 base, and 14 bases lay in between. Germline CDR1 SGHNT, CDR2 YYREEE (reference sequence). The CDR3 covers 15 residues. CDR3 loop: CASSPLGRGNTEAFF. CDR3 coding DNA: TGTGCCAGCAGCCCCCTCGGCAGGGGGAACACTGAAGCTTTCTTT.

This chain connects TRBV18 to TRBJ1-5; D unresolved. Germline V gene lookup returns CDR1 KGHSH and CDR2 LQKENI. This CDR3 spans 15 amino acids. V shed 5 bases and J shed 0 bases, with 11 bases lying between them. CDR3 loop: CASSRDPLSNQPQHF. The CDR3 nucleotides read TGTGCCAGCTCAAGAGACCCCCTTAGCAATCAGCCCCAGCATTTT.